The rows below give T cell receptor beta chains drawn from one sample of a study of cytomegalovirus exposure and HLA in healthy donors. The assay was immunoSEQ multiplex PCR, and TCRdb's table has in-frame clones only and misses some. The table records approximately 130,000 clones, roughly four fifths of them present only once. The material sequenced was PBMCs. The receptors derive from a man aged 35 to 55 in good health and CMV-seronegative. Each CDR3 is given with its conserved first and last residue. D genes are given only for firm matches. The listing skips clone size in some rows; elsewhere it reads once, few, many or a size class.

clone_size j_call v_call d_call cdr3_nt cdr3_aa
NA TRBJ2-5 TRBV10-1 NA TGCGCCAGAACATATACGGGAGTACAAGAGACCCAGTACTTC CARTYTGVQETQYF
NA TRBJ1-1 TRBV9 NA TGTGCCAGCAGCGTAGACGAGGGCTTGGCTTTCTTT CASSVDEGLAFF
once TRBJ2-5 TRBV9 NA TGTGCCAGCAGCGTAGACACCCAAGAGACCCAGTACTTC CASSVDTQETQYF
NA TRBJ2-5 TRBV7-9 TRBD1 TGTGCCAGCAGCTTAGACCGGGACAGGCTAGAGACCCAGTACTTC CASSLDRDRLETQYF
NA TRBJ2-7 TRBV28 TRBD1 TGTGCCAGCAGACAGACAGGGGGCGGCTACGAGCAGTACTTC CASRQTGGGYEQYF
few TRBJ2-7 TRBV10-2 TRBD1 TGCGCCAGCAGTAGACAGGGACCGACGGCCGAGCAGTACTTC CASSRQGPTAEQYF
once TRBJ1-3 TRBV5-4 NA TGTGCCAGCAGCTTCGACAGATCTGGAAACACCATATATTTT CASSFDRSGNTIYF
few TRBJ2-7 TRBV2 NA TGTGCCAGCAGGGTGACAGTAACCGAGCAGTACTTC CASRVTVTEQYF
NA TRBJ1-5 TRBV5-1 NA TGCGCCAGCAGCTTGTCGGGTAATCCTGATCAGCCCCAGCATTTT CASSLSGNPDQPQHF
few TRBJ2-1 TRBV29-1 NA TGCAGCGTTGAAGGGAGCTCCTACAATGAGCAGTTCTTC CSVEGSSYNEQFF
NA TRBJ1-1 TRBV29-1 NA TGCAGCGTTGCCAGGGCGACGAACACTGAAGCTTTCTTT CSVARATNTEAFF
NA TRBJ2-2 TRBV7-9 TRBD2 TGTGCCAGCAGCGGGGGGGTCCAGATCGGGGAGCTGTTTTTT CASSGGVQIGELFF
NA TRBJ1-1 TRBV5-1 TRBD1 TGCGCCAGCAGCTTGGGACAGGGGCTGAACACTGAAGCTTTCTTT CASSLGQGLNTEAFF
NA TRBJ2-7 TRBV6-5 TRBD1 TGTGCCAGCAGTTACAGGGACAGGTTATACGAGCAGTACTTC CASSYRDRLYEQYF
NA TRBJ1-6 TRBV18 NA TGTGCCAGCTCACAGGACAGTAGCTCCTATAATTCACCCCTCCACTTT CASSQDSSSYNSPLHF
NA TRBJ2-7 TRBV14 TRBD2 TGTGCCAGCAGCTTATATGCCCAAGCAGCGGGGGCCCTTGGGGAGCAGTACTTC CASSLYAQAAGALGEQYF
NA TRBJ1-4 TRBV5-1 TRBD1 TGCGCCAGCAGCCCCGAATCTCAGGGGGAACTGTTTTTT CASSPESQGELFF
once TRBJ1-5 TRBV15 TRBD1 TGTGCCACCAGCAGGGATGCCGGGACAGGGAATCAGCCCCAGCATTTT CATSRDAGTGNQPQHF
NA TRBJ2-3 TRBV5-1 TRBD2 TGCGCCAGCAGCCCGGGACTAGCGGGAGGGCTCATCACAGATACGCAGTATTTT CASSPGLAGGLITDTQYF
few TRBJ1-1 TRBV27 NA TGTGCCAGCAGTTTACAGGGGCGCACTGAAGCTTTCTTT CASSLQGRTEAFF
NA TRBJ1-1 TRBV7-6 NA TGTGCCAGCAGCTTAGCGCCCTTCCAGGGTACTGAAGCTTTCTTT CASSLAPFQGTEAFF
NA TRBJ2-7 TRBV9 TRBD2 TGTGCCAGCAGCCTTACTAGCGGGAGTACCAACGAGCAGTACTTC CASSLTSGSTNEQYF
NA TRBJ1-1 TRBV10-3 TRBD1 TGTGCCATCAGTCCAGCCAACGACAGGGGGCGACGGACTGAAGCTTTCTTT CAISPANDRGRRTEAFF
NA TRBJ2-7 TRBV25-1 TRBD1 TGTGCCAGCAGTGCTACAGACAGGGGCTCCTACGAGCAGTACTTC CASSATDRGSYEQYF
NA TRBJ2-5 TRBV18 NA TGTGCCAGCTCACCCGATTCGAGAGGAGAGACCCAGTACTTC CASSPDSRGETQYF
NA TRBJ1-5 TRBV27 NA TGTGCCAGCAGTAAACAGGCCGTTGGAAATCAGCCCCAGCATTTT CASSKQAVGNQPQHF
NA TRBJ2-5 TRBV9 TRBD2 TGTGCCAGCAGCGCCGGGCTAGCGGGAGTCTGGAGTGAGACCCAGTACTTC CASSAGLAGVWSETQYF
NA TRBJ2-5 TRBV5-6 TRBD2 TGTGCCAGCAGCCCTACGGGGGGTGCTCTTGAGACCCAGTACTTC CASSPTGGALETQYF
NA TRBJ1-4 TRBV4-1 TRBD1 TGCGCCAGCAGCCAAGGGCTGGCGGGGACAGGGGGTGAAAAACTGTTTTTT CASSQGLAGTGGEKLFF
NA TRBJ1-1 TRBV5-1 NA TGCGCCAGCAGCTGGACATCCGACAGGTTTTTTCGCGAAGCTTTCTTT CASSWTSDRFFREAFF
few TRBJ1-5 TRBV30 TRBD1 TGTGCCTGGAGTCAAGGGGGCGATCAGCCCCAGCATTTT CAWSQGGDQPQHF
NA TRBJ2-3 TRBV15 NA TGTGCCACCAGCCTAGAAAGGGGGGATACGCAGTATTTT CATSLERGDTQYF
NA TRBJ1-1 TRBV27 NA TGTGCCAGCAGTTTATCAGGAGGGGTGGGTACTGAAGCTTTCTTT CASSLSGGVGTEAFF
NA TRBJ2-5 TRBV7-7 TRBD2 TGTGCTAGCAGCTTAGAGACTAGCGGGAGTGAGACCCAGTACTTC CASSLETSGSETQYF
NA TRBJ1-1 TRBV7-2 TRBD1 TGTGCCAGCAGCATATCAGGGGGGAACACTGAAGCTTTCTTT CASSISGGNTEAFF
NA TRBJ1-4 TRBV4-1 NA TGCGCCAGCAGCCTCACTCCCGGGACAAATAATGAAAAACTGTTTTTT CASSLTPGTNNEKLFF
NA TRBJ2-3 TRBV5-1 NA TGCGCCAGCAGCTTGGGAGACTACCCCGGCACAGATACGCAGTATTTT CASSLGDYPGTDTQYF